The present T cell receptor (beta chain) was sequenced within a study of T-cell memory formation after mild COVID-19. Study findings and constraints: Researchers found some responding clones in pre-infection memory, a sign that cross-reactive memory joined. The SARS-CoV-2 specificity of second-wave clones reaching peak at day 37 remained unverified.

This clonotype was recorded at least ten times. Antigen unknown. After 5'RACE with constant-segment primers, TCR alpha and TCR beta cDNA libraries carrying sample barcodes and UMIs were obtained. TCRdb used MiXCR to reprocess the 5' RACE reads, holding one entry per CDR3 protein. The sample consists of tens of thousands of distinct CDR3 sequences, 9.5% of them appearing once. The germline V gene has CDR1 SGHRS and CDR2 YFSETQ. V shed 4 bases and J 4 bases; nucleotides not matched to a gene: 7. This CDR3 comprises 15 residues. The origin of this receptor is a man younger than 30 who had mild COVID-19 (a few samples of this study predate the infection). Cell type and time point are not known. This rearrangement joins TRBV5-1 to TRBJ2-7; TRBD1 matches at 11 bases. Sequencing was done on a sample of PBMCs or a T cell subset sorted from them (not recorded which). The CDR3 sequence is CASSPEGQGVYEQYF. The CDR3 DNA reads as TGCGCCAGCAGCCCGGAGGGACAGGGGGTTTACGAGCAGTACTTC.